The present entry profiles one T cell receptor (beta chain) with its context. Sequencing used immunoSEQ multiplex PCR; TCRdb keeps in-frame clones, though not all of them. The table records approximately 120,000 clones, 84% of them present only once. The source of the sample is a study of T cell responses to AZD1222 COVID-19 vaccine. This CDR3 is 14 amino acids long. Deletions cut 3 bases from V and 2 bases from J, with 12 bases between. The V gene's germline CDR1 is DFQATT and CDR2 SNEGSKA (reference sequence). This receptor was obtained from an adult who received the AZD1222 COVID-19 vaccine. Sequencing was performed on peripheral blood, taken 28 days after the second AZD1222 dose. The chain combines TRBV20-1 with TRBJ2-3, with D maybe TRBD2 (5 bases). The CDR3 loop is CSASRLAHTDTQYF. CDR3 in DNA: TGCAGTGCTAGTAGGCTAGCTCACACAGATACGCAGTATTTT.